Below are 25 T cell receptor beta chains sequenced from a single sample in a study of blood T cell repertoires in COVID-19. The protocol was immunoSEQ multiplex PCR, while the TCRdb copy is restricted to in-frame clones and leaves out a portion. Of about 99,000 clones listed, 86% are singletons. The sequencing input was peripheral blood. The receptors come from a woman aged 60-75 years in a cohort sampled during active or convalescent COVID-19.

This sequence joins TRBV19 and TRBJ1-5, with 7 bases matching TRBD1. Germline CDR1 and CDR2: LNHDA and SQIVND (reference sequence). Germline trimming cut 6 bases from V and 0 bases from J; bases unmatched to any gene: 8. The CDR3 extends over 16 amino acids. The CDR3 DNA follows: TGTGCCAGTAGGGGACAGTATGCGGATAGCAATCAGCCCCAGCATTTT. This codes for CASRGQYADSNQPQHF.

CDR3 in amino acids: CASARKPAGLANTGELFF. For the CDR3, the DNA is TGTGCCAGCGCAAGAAAGCCCGCGGGACTAGCTAACACCGGGGAGCTGTTTTTT. The gene calls are TRBV19 and TRBJ2-2, with 9 bases that match TRBD2. Germline V gene sequence: CDR1 LNHDA, CDR2 SQIVND (reference sequence). The trim removed 9 bases at V and 2 bases at J, leaving 16 bases unmatched. This CDR3 comprises 18 residues. Full variable domain (outside the CDR3, taken from reference TRBV19 and TRBJ2-2): DGGITQSPKYLFRKEGQNVTLSCEQNLNHDAMYWYRQDPGQGLRLIYYSQIVNDFQKGDIAEGYSVSREKKESFPLTVTSAQKNPTAFYLCASARKPAGLANTGELFFGEGSRLTVL.

The rearrangement joins TRBV28 to TRBJ1-6; D unclear. CDR1 and CDR2 from the germline V gene are MDHEN and SYDVKM. V lost 6 bases, J lost 0 bases, and 9 bases lay in between. The CDR3 has 15 residues. The CDR3 nucleotides read TGTGCCAGCAGGGCGGGGAGCTCCTATAATTCACCCCTCCACTTT. Protein: CASRAGSSYNSPLHF.

This rearrangement joins TRBV18 to TRBJ1-5; D unclear. Germline V gene data show CDR1 as KGHSH and CDR2 as LQKENI. The CDR3 sequence is 15 residues long. The V gene lost 0 bases and the J gene lost 6 bases, with 12 bases spanning the gap. In nucleotides, the CDR3 is TGTGCCAGCTCACCACCGTCGGTCCGGGGTCAGCCCCAGCATTTT. It translates to CASSPPSVRGQPQHF.

This clone was picked up one time. The chain couples TRBV6-1 to TRBJ1-6; no clear D gene. V was cut by 2 bases and J by 5 bases, with 4 bases left in between. The CDR3 sequence is 13 residues long. Per the germline V gene, CDR1 is MNHNS and CDR2 is SASEGT. CDR3 nucleotides: TGTGCCAGCAGTGAACAGGATAATTCACCCCTCCACTTT. Protein sequence: CASSEQDNSPLHF.

Only one count was recorded for this clone. The rearrangement links TRBV19 to TRBJ1-1, with D perhaps TRBD1 (5 bases). Per the germline V gene, CDR1 is LNHDA and CDR2 is SQIVND (reference sequence). V lost 3 bases and J 5 bases, leaving 19 bases between the germline ends. This CDR3 is built from 16 residues. The CDR3 loop is CASSILWGGRGTEAFF. CDR3 sequence (DNA): TGTGCCAGTAGTATTTTATGGGGCGGAAGAGGAACTGAAGCTTTCTTT.

The chain has TRBV4-1 and TRBJ1-6; 7 bases map to TRBD1. Per germline, CDR1 MGHRA and CDR2 YSYEKL. The CDR3 spans 16 residues. J gave up 8 bases and V 3 bases, and 10 bases lay outside the gene matches. The CDR3 DNA reads as TGCGCCAGCAGCCATCCCTCGACAGGGTTGGATTCACCCCTCCACTTT. It yields the protein CASSHPSTGLDSPLHF.

The chain is built from TRBV3-1 (or the pseudogene TRBV3-2) and TRBJ1-1; D perhaps matches TRBD1 (5 bases). From germline, CDR1 is LGHDT and CDR2 YNNKEL (reference sequence). The CDR3 has 12 amino acids. V dropped 6 bases and J dropped 8 bases, with 13 bases sitting between them. The CDR3 DNA reads as TGTGCCAGCAGGTCGGGACTCCAGGAAGCTTTCTTT. It codes for CASRSGLQEAFF.

This chain connects TRBV30 to TRBJ2-1; no definite D call. CDR3 length: 11 amino acids. Germline V gene sequence: CDR1 GTSNPN, CDR2 SVGIG (reference sequence). Trimming removed 7 bases at V and 4 bases at J, with 8 bases between. The CDR3 DNA follows: TGTGCCTTTCTGCGGTACAATGAGCAGTTCTTC. Its protein is CAFLRYNEQFF.

This rearrangement joins TRBV5-1 to TRBJ2-3, with 13 bases matching TRBD2. This CDR3 is built from 16 residues. V gave up 5 bases and J gave up 3 bases; unmatched junction bases: 6. From germline, CDR1 is SGHRS and CDR2 YFSETQ. CDR3 DNA: TGCGCCAGCAGTTGGACTAGCGGGAGAGTGACAGATACGCAGTATTTT. This sequence encodes CASSWTSGRVTDTQYF.

The chain joins TRBV6-5 to TRBJ2-5; TRBD2 aligns across 10 bases. The V gene end was trimmed by 2 bases and the J gene end by 4 bases; junction bases not matched to a gene: 7. The V gene's germline CDR1 is MNHEY and CDR2 SVGAGI. The length of the CDR3 is 16 residues. CDR3 sequence: CASSYDLTSGVETQYF. The CDR3 DNA reads TGTGCCAGCAGTTACGACCTCACTAGCGGGGTAGAGACCCAGTACTTC.

The V and J genes are TRBV19 and TRBJ2-3; 10 bases fit TRBD1. CDR3 size: 17 residues. Germline values: CDR1 LNHDA, CDR2 SQIVND (reference sequence). With 6 bases clipped from V and 4 bases from J, the junction kept 13 bases outside the gene matches. CDR3 protein: CASRSRGGQGSADTQYF. The DNA for the CDR3 is TGTGCCAGTAGAAGTCGTGGGGGACAGGGGTCCGCAGATACGCAGTATTTT.

The DNA for the CDR3 is TGTGCCAGCAGTTCAACGGGACTAGCGATGGAGACCCAGTACTTC. It yields the protein CASSSTGLAMETQYF. This rearrangement joins TRBV27 to TRBJ2-5; 10 bases are shared with TRBD2. With V trimmed by 4 bases and J by 5 bases, 7 bases remained unmatched. The germline gives CDR1 MNHEY, CDR2 SMNVEV (reference sequence). The CDR3 sequence is 15 residues long.

This chain connects TRBV2 to TRBJ2-7, with a tentative D call TRBD2 (6 bases). Germline lookup yields CDR1 SNHLY and CDR2 FYNNEI. The CDR3 totals 11 residues. Trimming shortened V by 7 bases and J by 6 bases, and 10 bases separated the two germline ends. The CDR3 coding sequence is TGTGCCAGCACGACTAGTTTCGAGCAGTACTTC. Translating it yields CASTTSFEQYF.

The chain couples TRBV12-3 or TRBV12-4 to TRBJ1-5; D unresolved. The CDR3 contains 13 residues. The ends were cut back, 5 bases at V and 4 bases at J, with 9 bases in the middle. DNA for the CDR3: TGTGCCAGCAGTGAACTCTCGAATCAGCCCCAGCATTTT. As protein: CASSELSNQPQHF.

This rearrangement joins TRBV5-1 to TRBJ2-7, with 7 nucleotides matching TRBD2. V trimming: 4 bases; J trimming: 5 bases; junction bases outside the gene matches: 12. The CDR3 runs 15 residues. Germline values: CDR1 SGHRS, CDR2 YFSETQ. CDR3 sequence (DNA): TGCGCCAGCAGCCAGGACGGGGGGACCAACCACGAGCAGTACTTC. This gives the protein CASSQDGGTNHEQYF.

In DNA form, the CDR3 reads TGCGCCAGCAAACCATCCCCCTACGACACTGAAGCTTTCTTT. Protein: CASKPSPYDTEAFF. The chain joins TRBV10-2 to TRBJ1-1, with no clear D. The CDR3 has 14 amino acids. Per the germline V gene, CDR1 is WSHSY and CDR2 is SAAADI. The V gene lost 7 bases and the J gene lost 3 bases, with 15 bases spanning the gap.

The V gene is TRBV3-1 (or the pseudogene TRBV3-2), the J gene TRBJ2-1, with 14 bases identical to TRBD2. Germline V gene lookup returns CDR1 LGHDT and CDR2 YNNKEL (reference sequence). The J segment lost 8 bases and the V segment lost 3 bases, leaving 3 bases of the junction unmatched. The CDR3 spans 15 residues. The CDR3: CASSHSTSGRDEQFF. In DNA, the CDR3 is TGTGCCAGCAGCCACTCGACTAGCGGGAGGGATGAGCAGTTCTTC.

The chain couples TRBV11-2 to TRBJ2-1, with 9 positions matching TRBD2. After removal of 1 base from V and 8 bases from J, the junction contained 9 bases not matched to a gene. Germline V CDR1 and CDR2: SGHAT, FQNNGV. This CDR3 is 16 amino acids long. CDR3 coding DNA: TGTGCCAGCAGCTTAGCCCCGGGACTAGCTTTTGATGAGCAGTTCTTC. Its protein is CASSLAPGLAFDEQFF.

This clone was seen a few times. The rearrangement links TRBV7-8 to TRBJ1-1, with 10 bases that match TRBD1. Looked up from germline, CDR1 is SGHVS and CDR2 is FQNEAQ. The ends lost 5 bases at V and 8 bases at J; junction bases unmatched: 11. The CDR3 is 15 amino acids. CDR3 in amino acids: CASSPGTGAGLEAFF. CDR3 DNA: TGTGCCAGCAGCCCAGGGACAGGGGCGGGTCTCGAAGCTTTCTTT.

The rearrangement uses TRBV2 and TRBJ1-2; 8 bases map to TRBD1. V shed 6 bases, J shed 4 bases, and the junction held 4 bases outside the gene matches. Germline V gene lookup returns CDR1 SNHLY and CDR2 FYNNEI. This CDR3 is 13 amino acids long. CDR3 nucleotide sequence: TGTGCCAGCAGGGCGGGACAGGCCTATGGCTACACCTTC. It specifies CASRAGQAYGYTF.

The V call is TRBV28, the J call TRBJ1-1; no clear D gene. This CDR3 has 12 residues. The germline V gene has CDR1 MDHEN and CDR2 SYDVKM. V was clipped by 3 bases and J by 11 bases, with 13 bases between them. CDR3 coding DNA: TGTGCCAGCAGTTTGTCTTATTATGTGGCTTTCTTT. It codes for CASSLSYYVAFF.

In its sample, this clone was seen once. The chain couples TRBV19 to TRBJ2-3; possible D gene TRBD2, 5 bases. CDR3 length equals 15 residues. CDR1 LNHDA and CDR2 SQIVND come from the germline V gene (reference sequence). Trimming left V 3 bases short and J 0 bases short, with 10 bases between. In DNA form, the CDR3 reads TGTGCCAGTAGTATTCGGACGGGGAGCACAGATACGCAGTATTTT. Protein sequence: CASSIRTGSTDTQYF.

The rearrangement uses TRBV23-1 and TRBJ2-1, with TRBD1 matching over 12 bases. TRBV23-1 is an ORF, with its function uncertain. Trimming removed 2 bases from V and 7 bases from J; junction bases left unmatched: 6. This CDR3 region has 16 residues. CDR3 nucleotides: TGCGCCAGCAGTCAACCGGGACAGGGGGCGAGAAATGAGCAGTTCTTC. It translates to CASSQPGQGARNEQFF.

This chain connects TRBV18 to TRBJ2-3; 8 bases match TRBD2. The V gene's germline CDR1 is KGHSH and CDR2 LQKENI. V was pared by 3 bases and J by 6 bases, with 8 bases of the junction left unmatched. CDR3 length: 15 residues. As DNA, the CDR3 is TGTGCCAGCTCACCGGGACTAGGGGGTTCGGATACGCAGTATTTT. This encodes CASSPGLGGSDTQYF.